These 3 T cell receptor beta chains were all obtained from the same sample, sequenced in a study of radiotherapy plus CTLA-4 blockade in lung cancer. Using immunoSEQ multiplex PCR, the repertoire was profiled, and TCRdb retains in-frame clones only, with some absent. The repertoire consists of 120,000 or so clones, with about four fifths occurring once and the leading ten covering approximately 5.2%. Sequenced material: peripheral blood, taken from a patient treated with radiotherapy plus ipilimumab. The receptors were sampled from a human donor with non-small cell lung cancer who had a partial response to radiotherapy plus ipilimumab.

Comments on this clone: This CDR3 is also generated by other DNA sequences in the sample. The rearrangement links TRBV11-2 to TRBJ2-3; D not resolved. CDR1 is SGHAT, CDR2 FQNNGV, per germline. Between the trimmed V and J ends, which lost 0 bases and 3 bases, there was a span of 4 bases. CDR3 length equals 13 residues. CDR3 sequence reads: CASSLDLTDTQYF. CDR3 DNA sequence: TGTGCCAGCAGCTTAGATCTTACAGATACGCAGTATTTT.

This chain uses TRBV5-1 with TRBJ2-2, with a possible D match to TRBD2 (5 bases). The CDR3 is 13 residues long. The V gene lost 2 bases and the J gene lost 7 bases, with 9 bases spanning the gap. The germline CDR1 and CDR2 sequences are SGHRS and YFSETQ. Here the CDR3 reads CASSFGGLGELFF. The CDR3, as DNA: TGCGCCAGCAGCTTTGGAGGTCTCGGGGAGCTGTTTTTT.

J is TRBJ1-2 and V is TRBV5-6, with TRBD1 identical over 9 bases. The V gene's germline CDR1 is SGHDT and CDR2 YYEEEE. The V segment lost 0 bases and the J segment 5 bases; nucleotides outside the gene matches: 8. This CDR3 has 16 amino acids. CDR3: CASSLGPGQGGYGYTF. The CDR3 DNA is TGTGCCAGCAGCTTGGGTCCGGGACAGGGAGGGTATGGCTACACCTTC.